Below, 13 T cell receptor beta chains from the same sample are listed, as sequenced in a study of blood T cell repertoires in COVID-19. TCRdb keeps only in-frame clones here, not all; method: immunoSEQ multiplex PCR. The sample yields just under 350,000 clones, 91% seen once. Input material: peripheral blood. The receptor set was obtained from a woman in her late teens or twenties who had recovered from COVID-19.

This chain uses TRBV6-5 with TRBJ1-2, with TRBD1 matching over 10 bases. Looked up from germline, CDR1 is MNHEY and CDR2 is SVGAGI. V shed 0 bases and J 5 bases; nucleotides not matched to a gene: 3. The CDR3 spans 15 residues. DNA of the CDR3: TGTGCCAGCAGTTACTCCGGGACAGGGGAATATGGCTACACCTTC. This codes for CASSYSGTGEYGYTF.

This clone was detected only once. The gene calls are TRBV11-3 and TRBJ2-3; TRBD2 matches at 9 bases. This CDR3 has 16 amino acids. Germline CDR1 reads SGHNT; CDR2 reads YENEEA. Losses at the gene ends were 0 bases for V and 2 bases for J; bases not matched to a gene: 3. The CDR3 region has the DNA TGTGCCAGCAGCTTAGAAGGCGGGAGGGCCACAGATACGCAGTATTTT. As protein: CASSLEGGRATDTQYF.

This chain links TRBV11-3 with TRBJ2-1; 13 bases map to TRBD2. V lost 5 bases and J lost 6; bases outside the gene matches: 7. This CDR3 is built from 16 residues. The germline V gene encodes CDR1 SGHNT and CDR2 YENEEA. The CDR3 loop is CASSAGTSGIINEQFF. The CDR3, as DNA: TGTGCCAGCAGCGCCGGGACTAGCGGGATTATCAATGAGCAGTTCTTC.

CDR3 amino acids: CASSVPLGGGSELVGSYNEQFF. The CDR3 DNA is TGTGCCAGCAGCGTGCCCTTGGGGGGCGGGAGTGAATTGGTTGGGTCCTACAATGAGCAGTTCTTC. The V call is TRBV9, the J call TRBJ2-1, with D perhaps TRBD2 (7 bases). The ends were cut back, 2 bases at V and 1 base at J, with 31 bases in the middle. CDR1 and CDR2 (germline): SGDLS, YYNGEE. CDR3 length: 22 amino acids.

This rearrangement joins TRBV24-1 to TRBJ1-6; D ambiguous. Germline-derived CDR1 and CDR2 are KGHDR and SFDVKD. CDR3 length: 14 residues. V was clipped by 2 bases and J by 7 bases, with 8 bases between them. The CDR3 nucleotides are TGTGCCACCAGTGATTCGGACTTAAATTCACCCCTCCACTTT. It specifies CATSDSDLNSPLHF.

This chain uses TRBV6-6 with TRBJ1-5; 8 bases are a match to TRBD1. The V and J ends lost 6 bases and 2 bases, in that order; junction bases with no gene match: 9. The V gene's germline CDR1 is MNHNY and CDR2 SVGAGI (reference sequence). The CDR3 has 16 amino acids. The CDR3: CASRPPGQAGNQPQHF. For the CDR3, the DNA is TGTGCCAGCAGACCACCGGGACAGGCAGGCAATCAGCCCCAGCATTTT.

This clone was observed a handful of times. The chain links TRBV25-1 to TRBJ1-2; 11 bases map to TRBD1. J was trimmed by 4 bases and V by 2 bases; bases with no gene match: 6. Germline loops: CDR1 MGHDK, CDR2 SYGVNS. This CDR3 is 16 amino acids long. The DNA of the CDR3 is TGTGCCAGCAGTGAAAGGACAGGGGGCCCCCTCTATGGCTACACCTTC. This sequence encodes CASSERTGGPLYGYTF.

This chain links TRBV7-8 with TRBJ2-3; 8 bases match TRBD2. The germline V gene has CDR1 SGHVS and CDR2 FQNEAQ. CDR3 length equals 15 residues. V was pared by 2 bases and J by 4 bases, with 5 bases of the junction left unmatched. The CDR3 spells CASSLIGTSADTQYF. The CDR3 nucleotides are TGTGCCAGCAGCTTAATCGGGACTAGTGCAGATACGCAGTATTTT.

The chain joins TRBV2 to TRBJ2-7, with TRBD1 matching over 8 bases. CDR1 and CDR2 (germline): SNHLY, FYNNEI. V was pared by 8 bases and J by 4 bases, with 10 bases of the junction left unmatched. The CDR3 has 14 residues. The CDR3 DNA is TGTGCCAGCCAGGTTGACAGGGGAATTTACGAGCAGTACGTC. It is translated as CASQVDRGIYEQYV.

This chain connects TRBV5-1 to TRBJ1-1, with 7 bases that match TRBD1. Germline loops: CDR1 SGHRS, CDR2 YFSETQ. V lost 4 bases, J lost 10 bases, and 10 bases stayed unmatched. CDR3 length equals 13 residues. The CDR3 coding sequence is TGCGCCAGCAGCGTGGCGGGGACAGTCTCAGCTTTCTTT. Its protein product is CASSVAGTVSAFF.

The CDR3 reads CASSEGLYTGELFF. The CDR3 DNA reads TGCGCCAGCAGTGAGGGACTTTACACCGGGGAGCTGTTTTTT. The rearrangement joins TRBV10-1 to TRBJ2-2; possibly TRBD2 for D (5 bases). Germline CDR1 reads WNHNN; CDR2 reads SYGVQD (reference sequence). Trimming removed 2 bases at V and 3 bases at J, with 7 bases between. The CDR3 is 14 residues long.

The CDR3 region is CASSHRTGTQPQHF. The CDR3 DNA reads as TGTGCCAGCAGCCACCGGACAGGGACTCAGCCCCAGCATTTT. The V and J genes are TRBV11-3 and TRBJ1-5; 8 bases align to TRBD1. V dropped 5 bases and J dropped 6; count of bases not matched to a gene: 6. Germline V gene data show CDR1 as SGHNT and CDR2 as YENEEA. This CDR3 spans 14 amino acids.

The chain couples TRBV2 to TRBJ2-1; TRBD2 is a possible D gene (6 bases). Trimming removed 5 bases from V and 12 bases from J, with 23 bases in between. The CDR3 is 15 amino acids. Germline lookup yields CDR1 SNHLY and CDR2 FYNNEI. CDR3 sequence (DNA): TGTGCCAGCAGTTTTACTAGCACCTCGACCTCCGGGCAGTTCTTC. It specifies CASSFTSTSTSGQFF.